This TCR beta chain was documented in a study of blood T cell repertoires in COVID-19. Looking at the study overall: The United States, Italy and Spain were the sources of the acute and convalescent COVID-19 samples. PBMCs, B-cell-depleted T cells, or T cells provided the cDNA or gDNA that made up the material.

CDR3 length equals 14 residues. The germline V gene encodes CDR1 SEHNR and CDR2 FQNEAQ (reference sequence). V lost 5 bases and J lost 7, with 14 bases in between. In the original workflow: Estimation of nucleated cell counts was performed using reference gene primer amplification. Generated by immunoSEQ multiplex PCR, the TCRdb table keeps only in-frame clones and is missing some. V and J calls and clone size are as listed in that table; D and trimming were resolved from the DNA. The sample contains approximately 180,000 clones, about 90% of which appear only once. This clone was detected only once. The source is a man aged 40-49 years with active or convalescent COVID-19. Sequencing was carried out using peripheral blood. The gene calls are TRBV7-9 and TRBJ1-4; TRBD1 might be the D (5 bases). DNA for the CDR3: TGTGCCAGCAGCCCCGGTCAGGGAGGTGAAAAACTGTTTTTT. Protein sequence: CASSPGQGGEKLFF.